This T cell receptor (beta chain) was sequenced in a study of vaccination and CD4 T cells after COVID-19 (dated by TCRdb to about 2022). In the study overall: Convalescent patients had a positive SARS-CoV-2 result on nasal swab PCR, and of these patients, several had mild disease and one had severe disease. Culture stimuli were overlapping spike peptide pools from SARS-CoV-2 and from the common cold coronaviruses HCoV-NL63, HCoV-OC43 and HCoV-229E. Post-vaccine blood samples were obtained a median of approximately 70 days after the second vaccine dose, with a range of roughly 13 to 250 days. Control cultures received a CEFX viral epitope pool as the positive control, an HIV-1 Nef peptide pool as the negative control, or no peptide. Post-COVID blood samples from convalescent patients were collected a median of 101 days after diagnosis, with a range of about 30 to 170 days. Participants got two doses of the Pfizer-BioNTech BNT162b2 vaccine (n=8) or two doses of the Moderna mRNA-1273 vaccine (n=2). The spike-specific CD4+ TCR repertoire was compared before and after mRNA vaccination in nine to ten COVID-19 convalescent patients and a handful of infection-naive healthy vaccine recipients. In the convalescent cohort there were six males and four females, among whom were two Hispanic individuals, seven Caucasians, two Asians and one multiracial person.

About this clonotype: The clone's antigen remains unknown. No clone much larger than this one lies a single base away; base qualities are absent.

V is pruned by 6 bases and J by 7 bases, leaving 10 bases of the junction without a gene match. The germline V gene provides CDR1 SGHVS and CDR2 FQNEAQ. From cysteine to phenylalanine, the CDR3 is 15 amino acids long. Left in the record is the CDR3 DNA by itself, 45 bases read in frame from the first base. The sample's treatment or condition label is to be understood as: roughly 10-day PBMC culture with coronavirus spike peptide pools or control peptides (ViraFEST assay). The study used the ViraFEST assay, which expanded antigen-specific T cells with peptide pools and then identified expanded clonotypes by TCR sequencing. The convalescent patients' positive SARS-CoV-2 PCR tests fell between March and December 2020, which was before the Alpha, Beta and Delta variants emerged in the United States. Over 1.5 million PBMCs per well were cultured in IMDM with roughly 5% human AB serum and approximately 10 IU/ml IL-2, plus 10 ug/ml peptide pools. Half of the culture medium was replaced with fresh IL-2-containing medium on days 3 and 7. After nine to eleven days of culture, CD4+ T cells were isolated by negative selection with the EasySep CD4+ T cell isolation kit. Ficoll-Paque Plus gradient centrifugation was used to isolate PBMCs from whole blood, and the isolated PBMCs were then either used fresh or cryopreserved at -140C. In general, triplicate wells were set up for every culture condition.

The study at large found these results: The number of convalescent patients in the study was relatively small, and the study did not examine early timepoints following natural infection. Among the post-vaccine SARS-CoV-2-reactive clones in convalescent patients, a median 86.3% showed up only after vaccination, which suggests vaccine-specific priming. Of the vaccine-specific clones found in convalescent patients, nearly all (304 of 307) were mono-reactive for SARS-CoV-2 spike instead of being cross-reactive with common cold coronaviruses. The median count of SARS-CoV-2-reactive clonotypes went up from under 25 after infection to 30 to 40 after vaccination, although the change was not significant.

Library creation used PCR. DNA from cultured CD4+ T cells was subjected to TCR sequencing with the Oncomine TCR Beta short-read assay at the Johns Hopkins FTIC core. Genomic DNA was extracted from the cultured CD4+ T cells with the QIAamp micro DNA kit. The Oncomine TCR Beta libraries from cultured CD4+ T cells were pooled using unique dual indexes and then sequenced on an Illumina iSeq 100. The authors processed their data as follows. Non-productive sequences were removed, and CDR3s that did not start with C, did not end with F or W, or were shorter than 7 amino acids were discarded. Antigen-specific clonotypes were identified using the MANAFEST web application through comparison of peptide-stimulated wells with reference and other culture wells. To be called positive, a clone needed an FDR below 0.05, an odds ratio above 5, and a productive frequency above 0.1% in at least two of three replicate wells. A clonotype was classed as cross-reactive if the clonotype showed significant expansion both in SARS-CoV-2 spike wells and in at least one common cold coronavirus spike condition. Using R version 3.6.1, CDR3 homology was evaluated through Levenshtein distances (stringdist) along with unrooted phylogenetic trees (ape). The raw public reads went through TCRdb reprocessing: fastp at Q25, MiXCR clone calling, in-frame beta chains kept. Rows with a matching CDR3 protein are joined into one entry that keeps the most common DNA and genes. For this entry, the V and J calls and clone size follow TCRdb and not the study's own pipeline. Here the sample has 15,000 to 20,000 distinct CDR3 sequences; around 45% occur a single time. Clones ranked in the top ten supply 5.5% to 6.5% of the sample.

The sequence joins TRBV7-8 to TRBJ1-5, with TRBD1 matching 9 junction bases. This clonotype was obtained from a human donor who had recovered from COVID-19. Sample: CD4+ T cells from blood, cultured in vitro, taken before SARS-CoV-2 vaccination. The nucleotide sequence is TGTGCCAGCAGTCCCACGGACAGGGGTGAGCAGCCCCAGCATTTT. Its protein product is CASSPTDRGEQPQHF.